This is a list of T cell receptor beta chains from one sample in a study of blood T cell repertoires in COVID-19. The table came from immunoSEQ multiplex PCR; TCRdb's copy has only in-frame clones and leaves some out. The sample comprises fewer than 350,000 clones, approximately 91% of which are singletons, and 1.5% to 2% rests with the top ten. Input material: PBMCs or T cells enriched from blood (not recorded which). The receptors shown here come from a woman between 35 and 50 years old who had recovered from COVID-19. Both conserved end residues are part of each CDR3. Fields, in order: CDR3 DNA, CDR3 protein, J gene, D gene, V gene, clone size. D genes are given only for firm matches. The listing skips clone size in some rows; elsewhere it reads once, few, many or a size class.

CDR3 DNA: TGTGCCAGCAGCTGGACTAGGGGGCAAGAGACCCAGTACTTC
CDR3 protein: CASSWTRGQETQYF
J gene: TRBJ2-5
D gene: NA
V gene: TRBV5-5
clone size: NA

CDR3 DNA: TGTGCCACCAGTGACTCGGGCTATGGCTACACCTTC
CDR3 protein: CATSDSGYGYTF
J gene: TRBJ1-2
D gene: NA
V gene: TRBV24-1
clone size: NA

CDR3 DNA: TGTGCCAGCAGCCTTGGCCCGACAGGGGGTAGCACAGATACGCAGTATTTT
CDR3 protein: CASSLGPTGGSTDTQYF
J gene: TRBJ2-3
D gene: TRBD1
V gene: TRBV7-8
clone size: NA

CDR3 DNA: TGTGCCAGCAGCCCCCCCCGGGACAGCCTATATGGCTACACCTTC
CDR3 protein: CASSPPRDSLYGYTF
J gene: TRBJ1-2
D gene: TRBD1
V gene: TRBV7-9
clone size: NA

CDR3 DNA: TGTGCCAGCTCACCACCGAGAGGAGTCGGCGGCGAGCAGTACTTC
CDR3 protein: CASSPPRGVGGEQYF
J gene: TRBJ2-7
D gene: NA
V gene: TRBV18
clone size: once

CDR3 DNA: TGTGCCAGTAGCCGGACAGGGAGGGCGGTTGCTAATGAAAAACTGTTTTTT
CDR3 protein: CASSRTGRAVANEKLFF
J gene: TRBJ1-4
D gene: TRBD1
V gene: TRBV19
clone size: NA

CDR3 DNA: TGCGCCAGCAGCTTGGCCCTTACCGGACAGAACACTGAAGCTTTCTTT
CDR3 protein: CASSLALTGQNTEAFF
J gene: TRBJ1-1
D gene: NA
V gene: TRBV5-1
clone size: NA

CDR3 DNA: TGCGCCAGCAGCTTGGCGGGAAACACCGGGGAGCTGTTTTTT
CDR3 protein: CASSLAGNTGELFF
J gene: TRBJ2-2
D gene: NA
V gene: TRBV5-1
clone size: NA

CDR3 DNA: TGTGCCAGCAGCCCCACCGTCCTCAGGGTAAACACCATATATTTT
CDR3 protein: CASSPTVLRVNTIYF
J gene: TRBJ1-3
D gene: NA
V gene: TRBV7-3
clone size: NA

CDR3 DNA: TGTGCCAGTAGTATAGGAGGGCCGAACACTGAAGCTTTCTTT
CDR3 protein: CASSIGGPNTEAFF
J gene: TRBJ1-1
D gene: NA
V gene: TRBV19
clone size: NA

CDR3 DNA: TGTGCCAGCAGCACCCGACAGGCCACTGAAGCTTTCTTT
CDR3 protein: CASSTRQATEAFF
J gene: TRBJ1-1
D gene: NA
V gene: TRBV7-8
clone size: once

CDR3 DNA: TGTGCCAGCAGCGTAGGGGGTGGGACAGGAGAAAAACTGTTTTTT
CDR3 protein: CASSVGGGTGEKLFF
J gene: TRBJ1-4
D gene: TRBD1
V gene: TRBV9
clone size: NA

CDR3 DNA: TGTGCCACCAGTGATCCGACTAGCGGGAGTTCTCATGAGCAGTTCTTC
CDR3 protein: CATSDPTSGSSHEQFF
J gene: TRBJ2-1
D gene: TRBD2
V gene: TRBV24-1
clone size: NA

CDR3 DNA: TGTGCCAGCAGTAGAGACAAACATGAAAAACTGTTTTTT
CDR3 protein: CASSRDKHEKLFF
J gene: TRBJ1-4
D gene: NA
V gene: TRBV6-6
clone size: NA

CDR3 DNA: TGTGCCAGCAGTGAATTCGAGGCATTCTATGGCTACACCTTC
CDR3 protein: CASSEFEAFYGYTF
J gene: TRBJ1-2
D gene: NA
V gene: TRBV6-1
clone size: few

CDR3 DNA: TGTGCCATCGACCCGGGGGGCACCGGGGAGCTGTTTTTT
CDR3 protein: CAIDPGGTGELFF
J gene: TRBJ2-2
D gene: TRBD2
V gene: TRBV2
clone size: few

CDR3 DNA: TGTGCCAGCAGCTTAGTTGCTAGATCTGATACGCAGTATTTT
CDR3 protein: CASSLVARSDTQYF
J gene: TRBJ2-3
D gene: NA
V gene: TRBV7-2
clone size: NA

CDR3 DNA: TGCGCCAGCAGCTTAACAGGGGGCACTGGGGCCAACGTCCTGACTTTC
CDR3 protein: CASSLTGGTGANVLTF
J gene: TRBJ2-6
D gene: TRBD1
V gene: TRBV5-1
clone size: NA

CDR3 DNA: TGTGCCAGCAGTAGCCCCCGGACAACCACAGATACGCAGTATTTT
CDR3 protein: CASSSPRTTTDTQYF
J gene: TRBJ2-3
D gene: NA
V gene: TRBV6-5
clone size: NA

CDR3 DNA: TGTGCCAGCAGTCGGACAGGTTTCTATGGCTACACCTTC
CDR3 protein: CASSRTGFYGYTF
J gene: TRBJ1-2
D gene: TRBD1
V gene: TRBV12-3/TRBV12-4
clone size: few

CDR3 DNA: TGTGCCAGCAGTGAAGGTCACACAGGGCGACAGCCCCAGCATTTT
CDR3 protein: CASSEGHTGRQPQHF
J gene: TRBJ1-5
D gene: NA
V gene: TRBV6-1
clone size: once

CDR3 DNA: TGTGCCAGCAGTTCAGGACAGGTCGGAGGCTACACCTTC
CDR3 protein: CASSSGQVGGYTF
J gene: TRBJ1-2
D gene: TRBD1
V gene: TRBV28
clone size: NA

CDR3 DNA: TGTGCCAGCAGCGAACAGGGACTAGCGGGAACCCAGTACTTC
CDR3 protein: CASSEQGLAGTQYF
J gene: TRBJ2-5
D gene: TRBD2
V gene: TRBV7-9
clone size: NA

CDR3 DNA: TGTGCCAGCAGCTCACAGGGTTATGGCACTGAAGCTTTCTTT
CDR3 protein: CASSSQGYGTEAFF
J gene: TRBJ1-1
D gene: NA
V gene: TRBV7-3
clone size: once

CDR3 DNA: TGTGCCAGCAGCTTAGGGGGCTTTAGAGCTGAAGCTTTCTTT
CDR3 protein: CASSLGGFRAEAFF
J gene: TRBJ1-1
D gene: NA
V gene: TRBV7-2
clone size: NA

CDR3 DNA: TGTGCCAGCAAACGTCTACATGCGGGAGCAGTGGACAATGAGCAGTTCTTC
CDR3 protein: CASKRLHAGAVDNEQFF
J gene: TRBJ2-1
D gene: TRBD2
V gene: TRBV5-4
clone size: NA

CDR3 DNA: TGTGCCAGTAGTATCCAGGGGAATTCACCCCTCCACTTT
CDR3 protein: CASSIQGNSPLHF
J gene: TRBJ1-6
D gene: NA
V gene: TRBV19
clone size: once

CDR3 DNA: TGTGCCACCAGCACCCAGGGGAAAGATCAGCCCCAGCATTTT
CDR3 protein: CATSTQGKDQPQHF
J gene: TRBJ1-5
D gene: NA
V gene: TRBV15
clone size: NA

CDR3 DNA: TGTGCCAGCAGCCCTGCGAGCGGGAGTGGCGGGGAGCTGTTTTTT
CDR3 protein: CASSPASGSGGELFF
J gene: TRBJ2-2
D gene: TRBD2
V gene: TRBV9
clone size: NA

CDR3 DNA: TGTGCCAGCTCACCACTCGGCGCTCACAGGGGAACACATGGCTACACCTTC
CDR3 protein: CASSPLGAHRGTHGYTF
J gene: TRBJ1-2
D gene: TRBD1
V gene: TRBV18
clone size: NA

CDR3 DNA: TGCGCCAGCAGCCGCACGGCGGGACAGGAGAAACAAGAGACCCAGTACTTC
CDR3 protein: CASSRTAGQEKQETQYF
J gene: TRBJ2-5
D gene: TRBD1
V gene: TRBV23-1
clone size: NA

CDR3 DNA: TGTGCCAGCAGCCCCGGCCTAGCCCGCGAGCAGTACTTC
CDR3 protein: CASSPGLAREQYF
J gene: TRBJ2-7
D gene: NA
V gene: TRBV7-8
clone size: NA

CDR3 DNA: TGTGCCAGCAGTTACTCGAATAGGCAGGGGGCCAATGGCTACACCTTC
CDR3 protein: CASSYSNRQGANGYTF
J gene: TRBJ1-2
D gene: TRBD1
V gene: TRBV6-5
clone size: NA

CDR3 DNA: TGTGCCAGCAGCTTATGGACTAGCGACTACGAGCAGTACTTC
CDR3 protein: CASSLWTSDYEQYF
J gene: TRBJ2-7
D gene: TRBD2
V gene: TRBV7-9
clone size: NA

CDR3 DNA: TGTGCCAGCTCACCGGGGGCTCTTAACTATGGCTACACCTTC
CDR3 protein: CASSPGALNYGYTF
J gene: TRBJ1-2
D gene: NA
V gene: TRBV18
clone size: NA

CDR3 DNA: TGTGCCAGCAGCCAGGACAGGGTACTCTACGAGCAGTACTTC
CDR3 protein: CASSQDRVLYEQYF
J gene: TRBJ2-7
D gene: TRBD1
V gene: TRBV5-5
clone size: NA

CDR3 DNA: TGTGCCACCAGCAGGGACAGGGGGTATGAGTCACCCCTCCACTTT
CDR3 protein: CATSRDRGYESPLHF
J gene: TRBJ1-6
D gene: TRBD1
V gene: TRBV15
clone size: once

CDR3 DNA: TGTGCCAGCTCACCCCTTAGTAGCACAGATACGCAGTATTTT
CDR3 protein: CASSPLSSTDTQYF
J gene: TRBJ2-3
D gene: NA
V gene: TRBV18
clone size: NA

CDR3 DNA: TGTGCCAGCTCCCCCCTCGGACAGGGGACCTACGAGCAGTACTTC
CDR3 protein: CASSPLGQGTYEQYF
J gene: TRBJ2-7
D gene: TRBD1
V gene: TRBV18
clone size: NA

CDR3 DNA: TGTGCCAGCAGCACGAGACTAGTCACCTACGAGCAGTACTTC
CDR3 protein: CASSTRLVTYEQYF
J gene: TRBJ2-7
D gene: NA
V gene: TRBV5-4
clone size: once

CDR3 DNA: TGTGCCAGCAGTTCCGGGGGAACTAATGAAAAACTGTTTTTT
CDR3 protein: CASSSGGTNEKLFF
J gene: TRBJ1-4
D gene: NA
V gene: TRBV27
clone size: few

CDR3 DNA: TGTGCCACCAGCAGTAACAGGGGGCCTGGCACTGAAGCTTTCTTT
CDR3 protein: CATSSNRGPGTEAFF
J gene: TRBJ1-1
D gene: TRBD1
V gene: TRBV15
clone size: NA

CDR3 DNA: TGCGCCAGCAGCTTCGAGGGTCTCGGGGCCAACGTCCTGACTTTC
CDR3 protein: CASSFEGLGANVLTF
J gene: TRBJ2-6
D gene: NA
V gene: TRBV5-1
clone size: NA

CDR3 DNA: TGCGCCAGCAGCCCGCGACAGGGGTCAGATAATTCACCCCTCCACTTT
CDR3 protein: CASSPRQGSDNSPLHF
J gene: TRBJ1-6
D gene: TRBD1
V gene: TRBV4-1
clone size: NA

CDR3 DNA: TGTGCCAGCAGTCCAAAACGGATTCAGTACTTC
CDR3 protein: CASSPKRIQYF
J gene: TRBJ2-4
D gene: NA
V gene: TRBV11-2
clone size: NA

CDR3 DNA: TGTGCCAGTAGTATAGTCCAGGGGGCAAAGACCCAGTACTTC
CDR3 protein: CASSIVQGAKTQYF
J gene: TRBJ2-5
D gene: TRBD1
V gene: TRBV19
clone size: NA

CDR3 DNA: TGCGCCAGCAGCCAAGACAGGGGGCCGTCTGGAAACACCATATATTTT
CDR3 protein: CASSQDRGPSGNTIYF
J gene: TRBJ1-3
D gene: TRBD1
V gene: TRBV4-3
clone size: once

CDR3 DNA: TGTGCCAGCAGCTTAAGGGTGGGCGGGACTAGCGGGAGTCGGTTGGATGAGCAGTTCTTC
CDR3 protein: CASSLRVGGTSGSRLDEQFF
J gene: TRBJ2-1
D gene: TRBD2
V gene: TRBV11-3
clone size: NA

CDR3 DNA: TGCGCCAGCAGCTTGGAGGGGCAGGACACTGAAGCTTTCTTT
CDR3 protein: CASSLEGQDTEAFF
J gene: TRBJ1-1
D gene: NA
V gene: TRBV5-1
clone size: NA

CDR3 DNA: TGTGCCTGGAGCGGTGGTTCGGAGACCCAGTACTTC
CDR3 protein: CAWSGGSETQYF
J gene: TRBJ2-5
D gene: NA
V gene: TRBV30
clone size: NA

CDR3 DNA: TGTGCCAGCAGTTTCGGACAGGAGAGATATGAGCAGTTCTTC
CDR3 protein: CASSFGQERYEQFF
J gene: TRBJ2-1
D gene: TRBD1
V gene: TRBV6-5
clone size: NA

CDR3 DNA: TGTGCCAGCAGTTTTCCCTCTGTAGCGGGGGGGACCGGGGAGCTGTTTTTT
CDR3 protein: CASSFPSVAGGTGELFF
J gene: TRBJ2-2
D gene: TRBD2
V gene: TRBV27
clone size: NA

CDR3 DNA: TGTGCCTGGTCGGGGACGGGACTGCAATCGAGGTCACCCCTCCACTTT
CDR3 protein: CAWSGTGLQSRSPLHF
J gene: TRBJ1-6
D gene: NA
V gene: TRBV30
clone size: NA

CDR3 DNA: TGTGCCAGCTCACGGACAGCCACCCCTAATGAAAAACTGTTTTTT
CDR3 protein: CASSRTATPNEKLFF
J gene: TRBJ1-4
D gene: NA
V gene: TRBV18
clone size: NA

CDR3 DNA: TGTGCCAGCTCACCCCCTACCCCCCGGAACACCGGGGAGCTGTTTTTT
CDR3 protein: CASSPPTPRNTGELFF
J gene: TRBJ2-2
D gene: NA
V gene: TRBV18
clone size: NA